The text below deals with one T cell receptor (beta chain). Treatment of the sample: randomized to nivolumab then ipilimumab (arm A) or the reverse (arm B). Germline V gene lookup returns CDR1 MNHNS and CDR2 SASEGT. The length of the CDR3 is 16 residues. The V gene end was trimmed by 4 bases and the J gene end by 0 bases; junction bases not matched to a gene: 0. The sample comes from a study of sequential checkpoint blockade in melanoma. Study overall: First-line arms were nivolumab then ipilimumab, or the reverse, randomized 1:1.

The protocol was immunoSEQ multiplex PCR, while the TCRdb copy is restricted to in-frame clones and leaves out a portion. Among some 35,000 clones listed, roughly 84% were seen once. The V and J genes are TRBV6-1 and TRBJ2-1; 13 positions match TRBD2. The starting material was CD8+ T cells sorted from blood (inferred from file names), obtained from a patient given nivolumab and ipilimumab in sequence. This sequence originates from a human donor with melanoma. The DNA for the CDR3 is TGTGCCAGCAGTGGGACTAGCGGGAGCTCCTACAATGAGCAGTTCTTC. It codes for CASSGTSGSSYNEQFF.